The rows below give T cell receptor beta chains drawn from one sample of a study of T cells after yellow fever vaccination. TCRdb used MiXCR to reprocess the 5' RACE reads, holding one entry per CDR3 protein. In the table there are some 500,000 distinct CDR3 sequences, about 14% of which are singletons. Source: PBMCs, taken on the day of the yellow fever booster vaccination. Every receptor here comes from a man between 25 and 39 years old who received the YFV17D yellow fever vaccine. Each CDR3 is given with its conserved first and last residue. The order of the fields is V gene, CDR3 protein.

>TRBV12-3/TRBV12-4
CASRGVSDTQYF
>TRBV4-2
CASSQETSGSSSQYF
>TRBV20-1
CSATGDRGFFYGYTF
>TRBV18
CASSPASSSVDTQYF
>TRBV5-4
CASTQGRVDTGELFF
>TRBV7-7
CASSLQGSGELFF
>TRBV20-1
CSATTLALAKNIQYF
>TRBV15
CATSARTGLAWFTQYF
>TRBV9
CASSGGTSGNTGELFF
>TRBV29-1
CSVGVGVNTEAFF
>TRBV27
CASSLWVPRTVKSSYNEQFF
>TRBV7-8
CASSQRALTYGYTF
>TRBV7-9
CASSPAERNTGELFF
>TRBV20-1
CSASPPGDSYEQYF
>TRBV5-6
CASSFRLAGVNEQFF
>TRBV7-9
CASSLAQTSTDTQYF
>TRBV6-2/TRBV6-3
CASSFGTSGPSYNEQFF
>TRBV6-2/TRBV6-3
CASSENRGTLNQPQHF
>TRBV19
CASSINSAGGGTGELFF
>TRBV11-2
CASLALAAGEQYF
>TRBV5-5
CASSLEVETQYF
>TRBV5-1
CASSPGAGNSNQPQHF
>TRBV12-3/TRBV12-4
CASRFSSAWLQFF
>TRBV28
CASSPFLGPSYGYTF
>TRBV20-1
CTGVDQHGGTQYF
>TRBV11-2
CASSLSGGDEQFF
>TRBV20-1
CSARVGWGVSGNTIYF
>TRBV5-5
CASSLVVGVKETQYF
>TRBV12-3/TRBV12-4
CASSQIIGGQFF
>TRBV5-1
CASKSHGGGYEQYF
>TRBV7-2
CASSFAQGSGNTIYF
>TRBV30
CAWRQGMNTEAFF
>TRBV20-1
CSASNAGRGEQFF
>TRBV20-1
CSARDKGRGTYNEQFF
>TRBV6-2/TRBV6-3
CASSYSSFLAHQPQHF
>TRBV28
CASPTPGAVLSSYNEQFF
>TRBV6-5
CASSYLVGNYEQYF
>TRBV5-6
CASSLGRFGYTEAFF
>TRBV6-6
CASRSRPSNEQFF
>TRBV20-1
CSAKLENSYNEQFF
>TRBV5-1
CASSLMKEETQYF
>TRBV5-1
CASSATLPNYGYTF
>TRBV6-8
CASRPLLAGGRILSYNEQFF
>TRBV6-1
CASSPRSPQETQYF
>TRBV6-2/TRBV6-3
CASSYPVGNRLSSSTYEQYF
>TRBV18
CASSPPGGDPRPQHF
>TRBV20-1
CSAEQVNQPQHF
>TRBV7-2
CASSSLGGDGYNEQFF
>TRBV10-2
CASSEPMRYRLDQPQHF
>TRBV4-2
CASSQRAGNQPQHF
>TRBV5-1
CASSWTESTYNEQFF
>TRBV20-1
CSARRLAGTSQETQYF
>TRBV5-1
CASSALPDRFYEQYF
>TRBV18
CASSPPGQGRTEAFF
>TRBV3-1
CASSRQGTAEAFF
>TRBV4-3
CASSQGALAGASEQFF
>TRBV20-1
CSAPSSGGPSNEQFF
>TRBV9
CASSGSFGYEQYF
>TRBV20-1
CSASGQISGKNIQYF